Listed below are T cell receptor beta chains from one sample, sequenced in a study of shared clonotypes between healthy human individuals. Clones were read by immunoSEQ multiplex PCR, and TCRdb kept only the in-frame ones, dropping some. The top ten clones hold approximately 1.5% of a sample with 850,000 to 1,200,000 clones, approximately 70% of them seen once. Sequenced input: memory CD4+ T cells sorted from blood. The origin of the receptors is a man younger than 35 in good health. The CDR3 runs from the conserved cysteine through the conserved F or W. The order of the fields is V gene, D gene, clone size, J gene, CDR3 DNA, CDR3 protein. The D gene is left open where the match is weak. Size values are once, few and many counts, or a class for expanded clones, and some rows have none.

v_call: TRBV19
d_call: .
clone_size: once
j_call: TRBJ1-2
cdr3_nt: TGTGCCAGTACGTCCTGGGCCCTGCGGGATGGCTACACCTTC
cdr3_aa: CASTSWALRDGYTF

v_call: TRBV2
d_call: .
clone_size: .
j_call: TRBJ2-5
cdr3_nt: TGTGCCAGCAGGGGTCAGAGGTACCAAGAGACCCAGTACTTC
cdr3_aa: CASRGQRYQETQYF

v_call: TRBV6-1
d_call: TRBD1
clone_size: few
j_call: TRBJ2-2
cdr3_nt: TGTGCCAGCAGTTCCGGGACAGTAAACACCGGGGAGCTGTTTTTT
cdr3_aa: CASSSGTVNTGELFF

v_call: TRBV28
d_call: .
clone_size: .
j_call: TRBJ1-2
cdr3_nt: TGTGCCAGTAAAAGATTGAGGGAAGGCTATGGCTACACCTTC
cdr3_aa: CASKRLREGYGYTF

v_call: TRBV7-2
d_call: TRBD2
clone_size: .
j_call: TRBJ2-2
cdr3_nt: TGTGCCAGCAGCTTAGTTCTAGCGGGAGGATCGGATACCGGGGAGCTGTTTTTT
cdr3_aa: CASSLVLAGGSDTGELFF

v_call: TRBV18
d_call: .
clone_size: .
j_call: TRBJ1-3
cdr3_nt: TGTGCCAGCTCACCGGGAGGGAGCTCTGGAAACACCATATATTTT
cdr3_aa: CASSPGGSSGNTIYF

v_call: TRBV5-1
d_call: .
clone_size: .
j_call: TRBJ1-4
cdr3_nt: TGCGCCAGCAGCTTGGGGGTTACCGCAAACAATGAAAAACTGTTTTTT
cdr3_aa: CASSLGVTANNEKLFF

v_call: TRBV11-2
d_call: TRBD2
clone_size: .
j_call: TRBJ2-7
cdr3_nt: TGTGCCAGCAGCCCGGGACTAAATGGCGAGCAGTACTTC
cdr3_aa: CASSPGLNGEQYF

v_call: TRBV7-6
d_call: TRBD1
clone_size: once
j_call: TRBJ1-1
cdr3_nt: TGTGCCAGCAGCCGAAGGGACAGGCGGACTGAAGCTTTCTTT
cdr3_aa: CASSRRDRRTEAFF

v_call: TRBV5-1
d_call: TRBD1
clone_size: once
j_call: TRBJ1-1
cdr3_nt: TGCGCCGGCAGCTGGGGACAGACGAACACTGAAGCTTTCTTT
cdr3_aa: CAGSWGQTNTEAFF

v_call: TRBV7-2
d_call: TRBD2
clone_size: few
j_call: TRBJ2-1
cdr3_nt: TGTGCCAGCAGCCCAAGCGGGACTAGCGACAATGAGCAGTTCTTC
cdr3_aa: CASSPSGTSDNEQFF

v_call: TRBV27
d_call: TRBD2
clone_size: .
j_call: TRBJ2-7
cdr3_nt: TGTGCCAGCAGACCCCCCCGGACTAGCGGGAGGTACCACGAGCAGTACTTC
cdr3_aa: CASRPPRTSGRYHEQYF

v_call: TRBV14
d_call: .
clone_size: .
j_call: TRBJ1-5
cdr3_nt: TGTGCCAGCAGCCAGTACTCAGGTAGGCAGCCCCAGCATTTT
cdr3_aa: CASSQYSGRQPQHF

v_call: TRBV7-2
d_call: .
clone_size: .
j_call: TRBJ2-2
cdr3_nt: TGTGCCAGCAGCTTTTTTTCCAGCAACACCGGGGAGCTGTTTTTT
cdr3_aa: CASSFFSSNTGELFF

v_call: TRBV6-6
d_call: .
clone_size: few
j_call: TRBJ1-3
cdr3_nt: TGTGCCAGCAGTCCTCAGGGAGGCCGCTCTGGAAACACCATATATTTT
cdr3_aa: CASSPQGGRSGNTIYF

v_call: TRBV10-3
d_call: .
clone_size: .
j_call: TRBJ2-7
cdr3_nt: TGTGCCATCAGCCCCGGTACCTACGAGCAGTACTTC
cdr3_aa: CAISPGTYEQYF

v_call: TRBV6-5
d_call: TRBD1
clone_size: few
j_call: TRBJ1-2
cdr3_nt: TGTGCCAGCAGTAGACAGGGGTTCTACGGCTACACCTTC
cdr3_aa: CASSRQGFYGYTF

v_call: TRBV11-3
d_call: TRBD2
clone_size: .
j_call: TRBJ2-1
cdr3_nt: TGTGCCAGCAGCCTCATAGCGGGGGCCTACAATGAGCAGTTCTTC
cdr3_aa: CASSLIAGAYNEQFF

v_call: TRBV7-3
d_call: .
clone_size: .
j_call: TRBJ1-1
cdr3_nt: TGTGCCAGCAGCTTAATGGGTTTGGCCGAAGCTTTCTTT
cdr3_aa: CASSLMGLAEAFF

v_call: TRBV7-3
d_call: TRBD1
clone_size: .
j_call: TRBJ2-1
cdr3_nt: TGTGCCAGCAGCTTGGGACAGGGACCCTACAATGAGCAGTTCTTC
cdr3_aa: CASSLGQGPYNEQFF

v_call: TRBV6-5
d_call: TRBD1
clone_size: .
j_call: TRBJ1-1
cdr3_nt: TGTGCCAGCAGTCGGGGACAGGGGGCCCGGACTGAAGCTTTCTTT
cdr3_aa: CASSRGQGARTEAFF

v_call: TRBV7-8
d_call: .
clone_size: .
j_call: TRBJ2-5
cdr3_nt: TGTGCCAGCAGCCACGAACAGAAAGAGACCCAGTACTTC
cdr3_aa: CASSHEQKETQYF

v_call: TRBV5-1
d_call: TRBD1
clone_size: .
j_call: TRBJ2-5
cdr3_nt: TGCGCCAGCAGCTTCAGGACAGGGGCCGCCCAAGAGACCCAGTACTTC
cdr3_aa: CASSFRTGAAQETQYF

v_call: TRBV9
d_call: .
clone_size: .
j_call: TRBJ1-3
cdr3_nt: TGTGCCAGCAGCCGCAACGCGGGAGCTGGAAACACCATATATTTT
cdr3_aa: CASSRNAGAGNTIYF

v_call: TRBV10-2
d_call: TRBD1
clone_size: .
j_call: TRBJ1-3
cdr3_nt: TGCGCCACCAGACAGGGGAGCTCTGGAAACACCATATATTTT
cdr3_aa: CATRQGSSGNTIYF

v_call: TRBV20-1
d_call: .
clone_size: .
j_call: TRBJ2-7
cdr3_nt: TGCAGTGCTCTAGCGACCTACGAGCAGTACTTC
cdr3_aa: CSALATYEQYF

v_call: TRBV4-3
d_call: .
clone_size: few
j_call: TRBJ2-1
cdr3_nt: TGCGCCAGCAGCCAAGCCGGGACGGCCTGGAATGAGCAGTTCTTC
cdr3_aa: CASSQAGTAWNEQFF

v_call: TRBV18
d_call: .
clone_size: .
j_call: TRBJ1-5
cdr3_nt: TGTGCCAGCTCACCCGTAAGCAATCAGCCCCAGCATTTT
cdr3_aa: CASSPVSNQPQHF

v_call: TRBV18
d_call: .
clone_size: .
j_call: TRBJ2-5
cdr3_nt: TGTGCCAGCTCACAGCAGCGGCAAGAGACCCAGTACTTC
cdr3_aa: CASSQQRQETQYF

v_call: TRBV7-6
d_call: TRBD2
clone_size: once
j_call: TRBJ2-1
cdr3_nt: TGTGCCAGCAGCCTGGGGAGGGATGAGCAGTTCTTC
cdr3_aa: CASSLGRDEQFF

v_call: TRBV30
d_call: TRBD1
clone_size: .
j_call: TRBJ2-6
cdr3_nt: TGTGCCTGGAATGGACAGGGTGCTGGGGCCAACGTCCTGACTTTC
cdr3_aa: CAWNGQGAGANVLTF

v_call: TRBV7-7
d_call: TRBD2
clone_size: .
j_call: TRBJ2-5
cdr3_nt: TGTGCTAGCAGCTTAGGGTTGGCGGGAGCGGGGGAGACCCAGTACTTC
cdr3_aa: CASSLGLAGAGETQYF

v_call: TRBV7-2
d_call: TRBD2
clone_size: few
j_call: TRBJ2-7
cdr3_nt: TGTGCCAGCAGCTCGACTAGCGGGACGGGAGAGCAGTACTTC
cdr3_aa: CASSSTSGTGEQYF

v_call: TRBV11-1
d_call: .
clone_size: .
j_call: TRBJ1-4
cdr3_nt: TGTGCCAGCAGCATCCTAGCTCAGACTGAAAAACTGTTTTTT
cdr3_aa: CASSILAQTEKLFF

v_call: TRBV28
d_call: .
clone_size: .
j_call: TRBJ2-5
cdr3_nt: TGTGCCAGCAGTTTAACGGGGAAAGAGACCCAGTACTTC
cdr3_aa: CASSLTGKETQYF

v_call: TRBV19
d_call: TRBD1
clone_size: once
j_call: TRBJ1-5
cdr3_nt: TGTGCCAGTCAGGACAGGGTTTTTCAGCCCCAGCATTTT
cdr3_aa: CASQDRVFQPQHF

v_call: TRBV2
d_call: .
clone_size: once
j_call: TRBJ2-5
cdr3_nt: TGTGCCAGCAGTGAACATGGGACCGCGTACCAAGAGACCCAGTACTTC
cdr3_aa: CASSEHGTAYQETQYF

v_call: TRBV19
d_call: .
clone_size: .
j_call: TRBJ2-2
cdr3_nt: TGTGCCAGTAGCCGAGGGGGAGCGAACACCGGGGAGCTGTTTTTT
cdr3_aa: CASSRGGANTGELFF

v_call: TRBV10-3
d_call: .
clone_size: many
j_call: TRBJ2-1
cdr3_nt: TGTGCCATCAGTGAGTCCGGACTGGTATCCTACAATGAGCAGTTCTTC
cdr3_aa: CAISESGLVSYNEQFF

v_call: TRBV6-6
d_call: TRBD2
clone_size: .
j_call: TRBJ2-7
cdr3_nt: TGTGCCAGCAGTTACGGAGCGGGAGTGGACGAGCAGTACTTC
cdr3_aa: CASSYGAGVDEQYF

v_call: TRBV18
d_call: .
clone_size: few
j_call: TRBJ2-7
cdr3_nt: TGTGCCAGCTCACCACCCCGGACAGAGAGGAACGAGCAGTACTTC
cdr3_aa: CASSPPRTERNEQYF

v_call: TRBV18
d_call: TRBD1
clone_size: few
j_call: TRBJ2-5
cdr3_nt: TGTGCCAGCTCACCACCTCTACGAGGGACAGTACAAGAGACCCAGTACTTC
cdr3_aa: CASSPPLRGTVQETQYF

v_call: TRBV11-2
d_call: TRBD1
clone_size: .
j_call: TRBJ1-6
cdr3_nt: TGTGCCAGCAGCTTTCCGGGGACAGTTAATTCACCCCTCCACTTT
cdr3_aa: CASSFPGTVNSPLHF

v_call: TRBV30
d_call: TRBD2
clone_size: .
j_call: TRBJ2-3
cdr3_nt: TGTGCCTGGAGTATGGGACTACTCCGTGACACAGATACGCAGTATTTT
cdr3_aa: CAWSMGLLRDTDTQYF

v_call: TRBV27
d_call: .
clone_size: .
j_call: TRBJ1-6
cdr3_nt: TGTGCCAGCAGTTTAACAGGGATAAGTTATAATTCACCCCTCCACTTT
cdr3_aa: CASSLTGISYNSPLHF

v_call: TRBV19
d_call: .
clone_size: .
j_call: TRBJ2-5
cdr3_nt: TGTGCCAGTAGCTCGAGCGGCGGGGAGCGGGAGACCCAGTACTTC
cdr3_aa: CASSSSGGERETQYF

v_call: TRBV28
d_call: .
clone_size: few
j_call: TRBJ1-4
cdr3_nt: TGTGCCAGCAAGGGAGTTGTTGAAAAACTGTTTTTT
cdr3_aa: CASKGVVEKLFF

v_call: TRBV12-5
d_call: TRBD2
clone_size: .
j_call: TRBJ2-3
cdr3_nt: TGTGCTAGTGGTTTGGTGCTCCGACTAGCGGTGGCAGATACGCAGTATTTT
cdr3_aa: CASGLVLRLAVADTQYF

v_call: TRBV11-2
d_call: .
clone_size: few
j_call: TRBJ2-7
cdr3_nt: TGTGCCAGCAGCATTAAAAGGTCGCGTCTGGCGGATGGTGACGAGCAGTACTTC
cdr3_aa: CASSIKRSRLADGDEQYF

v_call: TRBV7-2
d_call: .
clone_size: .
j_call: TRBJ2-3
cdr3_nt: TGTGCCAGCAGCCAACGTCTAGGGGGATTGAGCACAGATACGCAGTATTTT
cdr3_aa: CASSQRLGGLSTDTQYF

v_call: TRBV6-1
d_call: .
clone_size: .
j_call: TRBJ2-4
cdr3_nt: TGTGCCAGCAGTGTGAGTCAAAACATTCAGTACTTC
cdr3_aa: CASSVSQNIQYF